Listed below are T cell receptor beta chains from one sample, sequenced in a study of monozygotic twins with inflammatory bowel disease. TCRdb re-called the 5' RACE reads, yielding one record per CDR3 amino acid sequence without DNA. This sample's clone table lists 200,000 to 250,000 distinct CDR3 sequences. The sequenced sample consisted of blood. These receptors were obtained from a human donor with ulcerative colitis or Crohn's disease, or a healthy co-twin of an affected twin (not recorded which). CDR3s include the opening cysteine and the closing phenylalanine or tryptophan. Fields, in order: V gene, J gene, CDR3 protein.

TRBV18	TRBJ1-1	CASSPLGTGGRRNTEAFF
TRBV6-5	TRBJ1-2	CASSNPGTGGYGYTF
TRBV12-3/TRBV12-4	TRBJ1-5	CASSIDAAVSPQHF
TRBV12-3/TRBV12-4	TRBJ2-5	CASSGGGQKETQYF
TRBV29-1	TRBJ1-2	CSVGARERDYGYTF
TRBV2	TRBJ2-3	CASSEGGAVSTDTQYF
TRBV29-1	TRBJ2-3	CSAWGGDTQYF
TRBV9	TRBJ2-1	CASSVSGGSYNEQFF
TRBV30	TRBJ2-5	CAWSVQGYGGGARETQYF
TRBV29-1	TRBJ2-5	CSDRTGGRETQYF
TRBV6-5	TRBJ2-3	CASSYSLGTDTQYF
TRBV5-5	TRBJ2-2	CASIGTEYTGELFF
TRBV4-3	TRBJ1-1	CASSGTGTVGVDTEAFF
TRBV10-3	TRBJ2-7	CATSGQGSSYEQYF
TRBV27	TRBJ2-2	CASSFGLRVGELFF
TRBV29-1	TRBJ2-5	CSGTGSRQTQYF
TRBV7-2	TRBJ2-1	CASSSSSGGYNEQFF
TRBV18	TRBJ2-1	CASSRTSGYNEQFF
TRBV6-1	TRBJ1-1	CATSPHGQGFTEAFF
TRBV6-5	TRBJ1-1	CASSYEGNTEAFF
TRBV7-2	TRBJ1-3	CASSQGYGNTIYF
TRBV5-1	TRBJ2-1	CASSLSSGSKNEQFF
TRBV5-1	TRBJ2-4	CASSLARGSKNIQYF
TRBV15	TRBJ2-7	CATSGTLYYEQYF
TRBV11-2	TRBJ2-3	CASSQRTGGATDTQYF
TRBV20-1	TRBJ2-2	CSARERLLNTGELFF
TRBV5-1	TRBJ2-2	CASSLLDLLNTGELFF
TRBV6-1	TRBJ2-3	CASRVFADTQYF
TRBV27	TRBJ2-7	CASSYGDSYEQYF
TRBV20-1	TRBJ2-3	CSARDPSGGRADTQYF
TRBV12-3/TRBV12-4	TRBJ1-2	CASSLAQQGYGYTF
TRBV12-3/TRBV12-4	TRBJ2-1	CASSFSSEQFF
TRBV6-1	TRBJ1-2	CASSPMLGTGGGYTF
TRBV4-3	TRBJ1-3	CASSQESLQGFRFSGNTIYF
TRBV6-1	TRBJ2-3	CASSRGQISTDTQYF
TRBV5-1	TRBJ1-1	CASSSGTPNTEAFF
TRBV5-1	TRBJ2-7	CASSFAPDGWYEQYF
TRBV2	TRBJ2-1	CASSVISDYNEQFF
TRBV6-2/TRBV6-3	TRBJ2-6	CASTPGVSGANVLTF
TRBV18	TRBJ1-1	CASSPAPGQGNTEAFF
TRBV28	TRBJ1-1	CASSLLKNTEAFF
TRBV7-9	TRBJ2-5	CASSLQGLEKTQYF